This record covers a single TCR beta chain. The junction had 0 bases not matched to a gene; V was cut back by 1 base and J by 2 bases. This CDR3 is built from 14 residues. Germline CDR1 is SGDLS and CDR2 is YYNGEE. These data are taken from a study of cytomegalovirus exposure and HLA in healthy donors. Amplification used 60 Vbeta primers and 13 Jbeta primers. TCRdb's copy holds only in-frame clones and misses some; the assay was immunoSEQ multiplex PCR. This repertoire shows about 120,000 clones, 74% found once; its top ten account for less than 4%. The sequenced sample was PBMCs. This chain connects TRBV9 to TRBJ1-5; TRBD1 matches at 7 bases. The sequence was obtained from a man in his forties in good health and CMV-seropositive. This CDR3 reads CASSVTGGNQPQHF. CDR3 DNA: TGTGCCAGCAGCGTAACAGGGGGCAATCAGCCCCAGCATTTT. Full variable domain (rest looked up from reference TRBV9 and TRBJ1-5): DSGVTQTPKHLITATGQRVTLRCSPRSGDLSVYWYQQSLDQGLQFLIQYYNGEERAKGNILERFSAQQFPDLHSELNLSSLELGDSALYFCASSVTGGNQPQHFGDGTRLSIL.